Each of the 27 T cell receptor beta chains below was sequenced from the same sample in a study of Graves' ophthalmopathy and Graves' hyperthyroidism. Amplification from RNA transcripts yielded the TCR beta CDR3 regions. HTBI primers served in a first-round RT-PCR, which a second-round multiplex PCR followed. In TCRdb, the multiplex PCR reads were re-called with MiXCR into one record per CDR3 protein. The table shows hundreds of thousands of distinct CDR3 sequences, with about 40% occurring only once. Sequences were obtained from peripheral blood. These receptors were obtained from an adult man with Graves' ophthalmopathy.

This clonotype was observed once. This CDR3 fails to terminate in the conserved phenylalanine or tryptophan, so it likely reflects a read error. CDR3: CAISEGGSSPLHL. DNA of the CDR3: TGTGCCATCAGTGAGGGTGGAAGTTCACCCCTCCACCTT. The genes are TRBV10-3 and TRBJ1-6; no reliable D call. Germline V gives CDR1 ENHRY, CDR2 SYGVKD. CDR3 size: 13 residues. Trimming stripped 2 bases from V and 9 bases from J, with 8 bases between.

This sequence joins TRBV6-6 and TRBJ1-4; D ambiguous. Germline CDR1 is MNHNY and CDR2 is SVGAGI (reference sequence). The CDR3 is 15 amino acids. Trimming took 6 bases from V and 4 from J, leaving 15 bases between them. The CDR3 spells CASSPDGDLNEKLFF. The CDR3 coding sequence is TGTGCCAGCAGCCCCGACGGAGACCTTAATGAAAAACTGTTTTTT.

Ten or more counts support this clonotype. This chain links TRBV7-9 with TRBJ1-2; 12 bases fit TRBD1. With 4 bases clipped from V and 7 bases from J, the junction kept 7 bases outside the gene matches. CDR1 SEHNR and CDR2 FQNEAQ come from the germline V gene (reference sequence). The CDR3 consists of 15 residues. The CDR3 DNA reads as TGTGCCAGCAGCTCCGGGACAGGGGGCGACGGTGGCTACACCTTC. Its translation: CASSSGTGGDGGYTF.

As to this clonotype: A much larger clonotype is one base distant, so this may be a read error. The rearrangement joins TRBV7-9 to TRBJ2-2, with D tentatively TRBD2 (6 bases). The CDR3 has 13 residues. In germline, CDR1 is SEHNR, CDR2 FQNEAQ (reference sequence). CDR3 sequence: CASSPGTSGVLFF. For the CDR3, the DNA is TGTGCCAGCAGTCCCGGGACTTCCGGGGTGCTGTTTTTT.

This clonotype came up many times. The chain employs TRBV15 and TRBJ2-7; 9 bases are shared with TRBD2. The V gene end was trimmed by 3 bases and the J gene end by 4 bases; junction bases not matched to a gene: 1. CDR1 and CDR2 (germline): LNHNV, YYDKDF (reference sequence). The CDR3 contains 13 residues. The CDR3 here is CATSRSGGYEQYF. Written as DNA, the CDR3 is TGTGCCACCAGCAGGAGCGGGGGGTACGAGCAGTACTTC.

Comment on this clonotype: With a much larger clone just one base away, this may be a read error. The V and J genes are TRBV10-3 and TRBJ1-5, with D possibly being TRBD1 (6 bases). V lost 5 bases, J lost 6 bases, and 17 bases lay in between. Germline loops: CDR1 ENHRY, CDR2 SYGVKD. The CDR3 is made up of 15 amino acids. The CDR3 here is CAISYVAGERQPQHF. The CDR3 nucleotides read TGTGCCATCAGTTATGTCGCAGGGGAACGTCAGCCCCAGCATTTT.

This clonotype occurred a few times. The chain employs TRBV7-9 and TRBJ2-2, with TRBD2 identical over 9 bases. Unmatched junction bases numbered 9, after V lost 3 bases and J lost 1 base. The CDR3 runs 18 residues. Germline V CDR1 and CDR2: SEHNR, FQNEAQ (reference sequence). The CDR3 here is CASSFIALTSGNTGELFF. For the CDR3, the DNA is TGTGCCAGCAGCTTTATAGCGCTGACTAGCGGGAACACCGGGGAGCTGTTTTTT.

As for this clonotype: This sequence may be a read error, since a much larger clone differs from it by one base. The V gene is TRBV7-9, the J gene TRBJ1-2; 9 nucleotides agree with TRBD1. The CDR3 is 15 residues long. From germline, CDR1 is SEHNR and CDR2 FQNEAQ (reference sequence). Trimming at V came to 4 bases and at J to 2 bases, leaving 5 bases not matched to a gene. The CDR3 sequence: CASSSDRGINYGYTF. CDR3 nucleotide sequence: TGTGCCAGCAGCTCGGACAGGGGAATCAACTATGGCTACACCTTC.

In this sample, this clonotype turned up a few times. V usage is TRBV10-3 and J usage is TRBJ1-3; D may be TRBD1 (6 bases). CDR1 is ENHRY and CDR2 is SYGVKD in the germline V gene. This CDR3 region has 17 residues. V was trimmed by 2 bases and J by 3 bases, leaving 17 bases between them. The CDR3 nucleotides are TGTGCCATCAGTGAGGGGAACAGGGCCGGCGTTGGAAACACCATATATTTT. It specifies CAISEGNRAGVGNTIYF.

CDR3 region: CAWSTTGLGEQYF. For the CDR3, the DNA is TGTGCCTGGAGTACGACAGGGTTGGGTGAGCAGTACTTC. J is TRBJ2-7 and V is TRBV30, with 7 bases that match TRBD1. Germline CDR1 reads GTSNPN; CDR2 reads SVGIG (reference sequence). The junction had 8 bases not matched to a gene; V was cut back by 2 bases and J by 7 bases. The CDR3 is 13 amino acids.

This clonotype was observed once. V and J are TRBV25-1 and TRBJ2-2; D may be TRBD2 (7 bases). Trimming removed 6 bases at V and 1 base at J, with 15 bases between. The germline CDR1 and CDR2 sequences are MGHDK and SYGVNS. The CDR3 covers 16 residues. The chain's CDR3 is CASSFGGQGNTGELFF. CDR3 bases: TGTGCCAGCAGCTTCGGGGGGCAGGGGAACACCGGGGAGCTGTTTTTT.

The chain carries TRBV10-3 and TRBJ1-6, with 8 positions matching TRBD1. The CDR3 sequence is 16 residues long. Germline CDR1 and CDR2: ENHRY and SYGVKD. The V segment lost 5 bases and the J segment 7 bases; nucleotides outside the gene matches: 10. CDR3 nucleotides: TGTGCCATCAGTAGAGACAGGGGAGAACAAAATTCACCCCTCCACTTT. It is translated as CAISRDRGEQNSPLHF.

This clonotype was picked up many times. The chain couples TRBV20-1 to TRBJ2-7; 8 bases map to TRBD2. This CDR3 has 12 amino acids. V was clipped by 1 base and J by 4 bases; unmatched bases: 0. Germline V CDR1 and CDR2: DFQATT, SNEGSKA (reference sequence). The CDR3 coding sequence is TGCAGTGCTAGAGCGGGGGGGTACGAGCAGTACTTC. Its translation: CSARAGGYEQYF.

This clonotype appeared a single time. The chain links TRBV7-9 to TRBJ1-6, with D possibly matching TRBD1 (6 bases). Deletions cut 5 bases from V and 9 bases from J, with 17 bases between. The CDR3 is 15 amino acids. Looked up from germline, CDR1 is SEHNR and CDR2 is FQNEAQ (reference sequence). CDR3 region: CASSRPGEVSSPLHF. The CDR3 DNA reads as TGTGCCAGCAGCAGACCAGGGGAGGTTAGTTCACCCCTCCACTTT.

The chain couples TRBV19 to TRBJ2-7, with 12 bases that match TRBD1. Germline-derived CDR1 and CDR2 are LNHDA and SQIVND (reference sequence). The CDR3 has 14 residues. V dropped 3 bases and J dropped 6; count of bases not matched to a gene: 3. CDR3: CASSIRDRGLEQYF. CDR3 sequence (DNA): TGTGCCAGTAGTATCCGGGACAGGGGGCTCGAGCAGTACTTC.

This clonotype was seen at least ten times. V usage is TRBV29-1 and J usage is TRBJ1-1; D uncertain. Trimming cost V 4 bases and J 7 bases, with 10 bases left between them. Germline CDR1 SQVTM, CDR2 ANQGSEA. CDR3 length equals 11 residues. The DNA of the CDR3 is TGCAGCGTTGTTTATGGGATTGAAGCTTTCTTT. Translation gives CSVVYGIEAFF. Supplemented by reference TRBV29-1 and TRBJ1-1, the full variable domain reads SAVISQKPSRDICQRGTSLTIQCQVDSQVTMMFWYRQQPGQSLTLIATANQGSEATYESGFVIDKFPISRPNLTFSTLTVSNMSPEDSSIYLCSVVYGIEAFFGQGTRLTVV.

This clonotype was observed many times. The V and J genes are TRBV7-6 and TRBJ2-5, with D unclear. The CDR3 spans 13 residues. Trimming took 3 bases from V and 5 from J, leaving 10 bases between them. Germline CDR1 is SGHVS and CDR2 is FNYEAQ. For the CDR3, the DNA is TGTGCCAGCAGCTTCTCCTTTCGGGAGACCCAGTACTTC. Residues: CASSFSFRETQYF.

V usage is TRBV25-1 and J usage is TRBJ2-5; TRBD1 might be the D (6 bases). This CDR3 is 12 amino acids long. Germline V lookup: CDR1 MGHDK, CDR2 SYGVNS. Trimming shortened V by 6 bases and J by 14 bases, and 19 bases separated the two germline ends. The CDR3, as DNA: TGTGCCAGCAGGGACAGCCATGAGACCCCCTACTTC. This sequence encodes CASRDSHETPYF.

The chain employs TRBV11-2 and TRBJ1-1; 9 nucleotides line up with TRBD1. Per germline, CDR1 SGHAT and CDR2 FQNNGV. With V trimmed by 4 bases and J by 4 bases, 10 bases remained unmatched. The CDR3 is made up of 16 amino acids. The DNA of the CDR3 is TGTGCCAGCAGCTATGGGGGGACAGGGACGTTCACTGAAGCTTTCTTT. Amino acid sequence: CASSYGGTGTFTEAFF.

The V gene is TRBV25-1, the J gene TRBJ1-4; 7 bases match TRBD1. The V gene end was trimmed by 4 bases and the J gene end by 0 bases; junction bases not matched to a gene: 8. Germline V gene lookup returns CDR1 MGHDK and CDR2 SYGVNS. The CDR3 length is 17 residues. The CDR3 sequence: CASSASPGGSTNEKLFF. CDR3 nucleotide sequence: TGTGCCAGCAGTGCTTCACCAGGGGGTTCAACTAATGAAAAACTGTTTTTT. The variable domain in full, with the rest retrieved from reference TRBV25-1 and TRBJ1-4, is EADIYQTPRYLVIGTGKKITLECSQTMGHDKMYWYQQDPGMELHLIHYSYGVNSTEKGDLSSESTVSRIRTEHFPLTLESARPSHTSQYLCASSASPGGSTNEKLFFGSGTQLSVL.

In this sample, this clonotype turned up many times. The chain employs TRBV19 and TRBJ1-5, with D possibly being TRBD1 (6 bases). The CDR3 sequence is 15 residues long. Per the germline V gene, CDR1 is LNHDA and CDR2 is SQIVND (reference sequence). Trimming pared 5 bases from V and 2 bases from J, leaving 13 bases between. CDR3 nucleotide sequence: TGTGCCAGTAGTGGCCGGGGGGGCCGCAATCAGCCCCAGCATTTT. The encoded protein is CASSGRGGRNQPQHF.

This clonotype came up many times. The chain uses TRBV12-3 or TRBV12-4 and TRBJ2-7; TRBD1 might be the D (6 bases). This CDR3 spans 15 amino acids. Trimming took 6 bases from V and 3 from J, leaving 18 bases between them. DNA of the CDR3: TGTGCCAGCAGCTTTACCGGGACACAGATCTACGAGCAGTACTTC. Amino acids: CASSFTGTQIYEQYF.

The rearrangement links TRBV29-1 to TRBJ2-5; TRBD1 matches at 8 bases. CDR3 length: 13 amino acids. The trim removed 7 bases at V and 1 base at J, leaving 5 bases unmatched. Per the germline V gene, CDR1 is SQVTM and CDR2 is ANQGSEA. The CDR3 region has the DNA TGCAGCGGAATAGGACAGGGCCAAGAGACCCAGTACTTC. Translation: CSGIGQGQETQYF.

To note about this clonotype: A much bigger clone sits one base away, suggesting this may be a read error. The gene calls are TRBV7-2 and TRBJ2-7; D not certain. Germline CDR1 is SGHTA and CDR2 is FQGNSA. This CDR3 contains 15 residues. The germline V and J ends were trimmed by 4 bases and 3 bases, with 16 bases remaining between them. The CDR3 loop reads CASSSMPGLGYEQYF. The CDR3 region has the DNA TGTGCCAGCAGCTCAATGCCAGGTTTGGGCTACGAGCAGTACTTC.

The J gene is TRBJ2-2, the V gene TRBV10-3; D is unresolved. V dropped 0 bases and J dropped 1 base, with 6 bases sitting between them. Germline V gives CDR1 ENHRY, CDR2 SYGVKD. The CDR3 runs to 15 residues. This CDR3 is CAISESGGNTGELFF. The CDR3 nucleotides read TGTGCCATCAGTGAGTCGGGCGGGAACACCGGGGAGCTGTTTTTT.

The chain recombines TRBV25-1 with TRBJ2-5, with TRBD1 as a possible D gene (6 bases). Germline CDR1 and CDR2: MGHDK and SYGVNS. CDR3 length: 14 amino acids. CDR3 bases: TGTGCTAGACCACTTACAGGGTTAACAGAGACCCAGTACTTC. Protein product: CARPLTGLTETQYF.

The V and J genes are TRBV20-1 and TRBJ2-2; D is ambiguous. CDR3 length: 16 amino acids. Germline V lookup: CDR1 DFQATT, CDR2 SNEGSKA (reference sequence). Trimming pared 6 bases from V and 5 bases from J, leaving 22 bases between. CDR3 region: CSALTHTGERTGELFF. CDR3 nucleotides: TGCAGTGCCCTGACGCACACCGGCGAGAGGACCGGGGAGCTGTTTTTT.